What follows is one TCR beta chain and its context. Its antigen remains unidentified. This sample is part of a study of shared clonotypes between healthy human individuals. In the sorted-subset replicate PCRs, approximately 200 ng DNA, tens of thousands of T cell genomes, was used. Generated by immunoSEQ multiplex PCR, the TCRdb table keeps only in-frame clones and is missing some. The data hold 2 million to 2.5 million clones, with approximately 95% observed a single time. Germline-derived CDR1 and CDR2 are MNHEY and SMNVEV (reference sequence). Trimming took 2 bases from V and 0 from J, leaving 8 bases between them. The CDR3 has 15 residues. Study-wide findings and caveats: Some naive CD4 clonotypes, 4.5% to 5.5%, turned up in common across a few donors. Non-shared clonotypes were found to have lower generation probabilities than the clonotypes that were shared by all four of the sorted-subset donors.

The specimen sequenced was naive CD4+ T cells from PBMCs. Subset meaning: CD45RA+ positively selected. The chain has TRBV27 and TRBJ1-3; unclear D gene. The receptor was isolated from a man aged 18-30 years in good health. Some clones in this sample may be carry-over from other donors' samples. The CDR3 loop is CASSLNYGSGNTIYF. CDR3 DNA sequence: TGTGCCAGCAGTTTAAACTACGGCTCTGGAAACACCATATATTTT.